Following are 26 T cell receptor beta chains from one sample sequenced in a study of identical twins. Using its own MiXCR run on the 5' RACE reads, TCRdb lists one record per CDR3 protein. The table shows 1.5 million to 2 million distinct CDR3 sequences, with less than 35% occurring only once. Sequenced input: cord blood. These TCRs come from a newborn girl in good health.

The gene calls are TRBV7-2 and TRBJ2-7; 7 bases match TRBD2. V gave up 0 bases and J gave up 5 bases; unmatched junction bases: 7. There are 15 residues in the CDR3. The germline V gene encodes CDR1 SGHTA and CDR2 FQGNSA. CDR3 in amino acids: CASSLAILSGNEQYF. For the CDR3, the DNA is TGTGCCAGCAGCTTAGCCATTCTGAGCGGGAACGAGCAGTACTTC.

This clonotype was seen a few times. This chain connects TRBV20-1 to TRBJ2-3; TRBD2 matches 7 bases. CDR1 and CDR2 from the germline V gene are DFQATT and SNEGSKA (reference sequence). The trim removed 1 base at V and 1 base at J, leaving 5 bases unmatched. This CDR3 has 15 amino acids. As DNA, the CDR3 is TGCAGTGCTAGAGCGGCCAGCGGGGGCACAGATACGCAGTATTTT. Encoded protein: CSARAASGGTDTQYF.

This clonotype was picked up a small number of times. V and J are TRBV20-1 and TRBJ2-1, with 10 bases lining up with TRBD2. The trim removed 1 base at V and 4 bases at J, leaving 7 bases unmatched. The CDR3 totals 16 residues. From germline, CDR1 is DFQATT and CDR2 SNEGSKA (reference sequence). CDR3 DNA sequence: TGCAGTGCTAGAGCTCCTAGCGGGAGACAGTACAATGAGCAGTTCTTC. This sequence encodes CSARAPSGRQYNEQFF.

The V call is TRBV10-3, the J call TRBJ2-1, with 8 bases matching TRBD1. CDR1 is ENHRY, CDR2 SYGVKD, per germline. This CDR3 contains 18 residues. V lost 3 bases and J lost 5; bases outside the gene matches: 15. The CDR3 nucleotides read TGTGCCATCAGTGAACCCGGACAGGGCTATTCGAAGCACAATGAGCAGTTCTTC. Protein: CAISEPGQGYSKHNEQFF.

The V call is TRBV20-1, the J call TRBJ1-1; no reliable D call. The V end was cut by 0 bases, the J end by 0 bases, with 5 bases between. Germline CDR1 is DFQATT and CDR2 is SNEGSKA (reference sequence). CDR3 length equals 13 residues. The CDR3 here is CSARDTVNTEAFF. CDR3 nucleotides: TGCAGTGCTAGAGACACTGTGAACACTGAAGCTTTCTTT.

The rearrangement uses TRBV6-2 or TRBV6-3 and TRBJ2-5; 12 bases are a match to TRBD2. There are 18 residues in the CDR3. Germline V gives CDR1 MNHEY, CDR2 SVGEGT. V shed 2 bases and J 0 bases; nucleotides not matched to a gene: 7. The chain's CDR3 is CASSYPLLAGGDQETQYF. The CDR3 DNA sequence: TGTGCCAGCAGTTACCCCCTTCTAGCGGGAGGGGACCAAGAGACCCAGTACTTC.

The chain couples TRBV29-1 to TRBJ1-2; 7 bases agree with TRBD1. V gave up 3 bases and J gave up 7 bases; unmatched junction bases: 14. The CDR3 extends over 15 amino acids. Germline V gene sequence: CDR1 SQVTM, CDR2 ANQGSEA. DNA of the CDR3: TGCAGCGTTGAGTACAGGGAAGGGGGCTTCGGTGGCTACACCTTC. Its translation is CSVEYREGGFGGYTF.

The rearrangement joins TRBV4-1 to TRBJ2-1, with 7 bases aligning to TRBD2. The germline V gene has CDR1 MGHRA and CDR2 YSYEKL. The CDR3 runs 14 residues. V lost 4 bases to trimming and J lost 5 bases; unmatched junction nucleotides: 5. This CDR3 is CASSRLLANNEQFF. DNA for the CDR3: TGCGCCAGCAGCCGACTACTAGCGAACAATGAGCAGTTCTTC.

The chain carries TRBV3-1 and TRBJ2-1, with unresolved D. This CDR3 comprises 13 residues. Germline assignment: CDR1 LGHDT and CDR2 YNNKEL (reference sequence). V was shortened by 0 bases and J by 10 bases, with 10 bases between the two germline ends. The CDR3 here is CASSQDASEEQFF. CDR3 DNA sequence: TGTGCCAGCAGCCAAGATGCCTCCGAAGAGCAGTTCTTC.

This clonotype was counted a few times. The gene calls are TRBV20-1 and TRBJ1-2; D perhaps matches TRBD1 (5 bases). Trimming took off 4 bases at V and 4 bases at J, with 16 bases between the two ends. The CDR3 spans 14 residues. The germline V gene has CDR1 DFQATT and CDR2 SNEGSKA (reference sequence). The chain's CDR3 is CSANAGGTLYGYTF. In DNA, the CDR3 is TGCAGTGCTAACGCGGGGGGGACCCTCTATGGCTACACCTTC.

Turning to this clonotype: Germline and junction disagree at one end, which may indicate a read error. The gene calls are TRBV2 and TRBJ1-5; TRBD1 is a possible D gene (5 bases). This CDR3 has 13 amino acids. Germline loops: CDR1 SNHLY, CDR2 FYNNEI. This CDR3 reads CVSSVRGNQPQHF. CDR3 coding DNA: TGTGTCAGCAGTGTCAGGGGCAATCAGCCCCAGCATTTT.

The chain links TRBV2 to TRBJ1-3; no definite D call. With 5 bases removed from V and 1 base from J, the gap between germline ends came to 9 bases. This CDR3 comprises 14 residues. Germline CDR1 reads SNHLY; CDR2 reads FYNNEI. The DNA for the CDR3 is TGTGCCAGCAGTATGAAAAGGTCTGGAAACACCATATATTTT. This gives the protein CASSMKRSGNTIYF.

This clonotype was observed a few times. The rearrangement uses TRBV7-2 and TRBJ2-5, with 7 bases lining up with TRBD2. With V trimmed by 4 bases and J by 5 bases, 7 bases remained unmatched. Germline assignment: CDR1 SGHTA and CDR2 FQGNSA. The CDR3 contains 14 residues. CDR3 DNA sequence: TGTGCCAGCAGCTGGACTAGGGGTGGTGAGACCCAGTACTTC. Protein product: CASSWTRGGETQYF.

This clonotype was found once. It is likely a read error, because the conserved phenylalanine at the end of the CDR3 is missing. V and J are TRBV5-1 and TRBJ1-1; 11 nucleotides agree with TRBD1. There are 16 residues in the CDR3. The germline gives CDR1 SGHRS, CDR2 YFSETQ. J gave up 3 bases and V 2 bases, and 6 bases lay outside the gene matches. The DNA of the CDR3 is TGCGCCAGCAGCTTCGACCGGACAGGGGGCCACACTGAAGCTTTCTCT. This gives the protein CASSFDRTGGHTEAFS.

This rearrangement joins TRBV5-6 to TRBJ1-2; D may be TRBD1 (6 bases). Trimming shortened V by 1 base and J by 2 bases, and 18 bases separated the two germline ends. CDR3 length: 17 residues. Germline assignment: CDR1 SGHDT and CDR2 YYEEEE. The CDR3 DNA follows: TGTGCCAGCAGCTTGCTTACCCAGGGGCGTCGAAACTATGGCTACACCTTC. It encodes CASSLLTQGRRNYGYTF.

This chain joins TRBV20-1 and TRBJ2-5, with D perhaps matching TRBD1 (5 bases). The DNA end is a closer match to TRBJ2-7, so the J assignment may be wrong. CDR1 and CDR2 from the germline V gene are DFQATT and SNEGSKA (reference sequence). The CDR3 totals 14 residues. The CDR3 protein is CSARVHTGPYEQYF. The CDR3 coding sequence is TGCAGTGCTAGAGTTCATACAGGCCCCTACGAGCAGTACTTC.

Remarks on this clonotype: Being one base from a much bigger clone, this may be a read error. The CDR3 coding sequence is TGCAACGTTGAAGATCTGTGGGAACAGGGGACACAGAACTATGGCTACACCTTC. Encoded protein: CNVEDLWEQGTQNYGYTF. The chain recombines TRBV29-1 with TRBJ1-2, with TRBD1 identical over 7 bases. This CDR3 has 18 residues. CDR1 and CDR2 from the germline V gene are SQVTM and ANQGSEA.

This clonotype occurred a few times. The V gene is TRBV6-6, the J gene TRBJ2-1; D gene uncertain. Germline CDR1 is MNHNY and CDR2 is SVGAGI (reference sequence). The CDR3 is 17 amino acids. Trimming shortened V by 0 bases and J by 0 bases, and 12 bases separated the two germline ends. The CDR3, as DNA: TGTGCCAGCAGTTACTCGAACCCTGGGAACTCCTACAATGAGCAGTTCTTC. It encodes CASSYSNPGNSYNEQFF.

This clonotype has just a few counts. The J gene is TRBJ2-1, the V gene TRBV5-1; 12 positions match TRBD2. CDR3 length: 16 amino acids. Germline loops: CDR1 SGHRS, CDR2 YFSETQ. J lost 2 bases, V lost 7 bases, and 7 bases had no gene match. Here the CDR3 reads CASSLTSGGPYNEQFF. The CDR3 bases are TGCGCCAGCTCCCTGACTAGCGGGGGCCCCTACAATGAGCAGTTCTTC.

The chain recombines TRBV7-2 with TRBJ2-1; 7 positions match TRBD2. The J call is uncertain, as TRBJ2-7 better fits the DNA end. Germline V lookup: CDR1 SGHTA, CDR2 FQGNSA. The CDR3 sequence is 15 residues long. Here the CDR3 DNA reads TGTGCCAGCAGCTTCTTTCGGGGGGATTACAATGAGCAGTACTTC. This translates into CASSFFRGDYNEQYF.

The chain combines TRBV7-2 with TRBJ2-2; D is unclear. The CDR3 covers 13 residues. Germline lookup yields CDR1 SGHTA and CDR2 FQGNSA. With 2 bases removed from V and 6 bases from J, the gap between germline ends came to 7 bases. The CDR3 here is CASSLCSPGELFF. The CDR3 nucleotides are TGTGCCAGCAGCTTATGCAGCCCCGGGGAGCTGTTTTTT.

This clonotype has a handful of counts. The chain combines TRBV3-1 with TRBJ2-2; D call uncertain. CDR1 LGHDT and CDR2 YNNKEL come from the germline V gene (reference sequence). The CDR3 spans 13 residues. Trimming removed 8 bases at V and 0 bases at J, with 7 bases between. CDR3 sequence reads: CASAYANTGELFF. In nucleotides, the CDR3 is TGTGCCAGCGCCTACGCGAACACCGGGGAGCTGTTTTTT.

Of note for this clonotype: A read error may produce the germline difference seen at one junction end. The chain is built from TRBV20-1 and TRBJ2-7; 10 bases align to TRBD2. The CDR3 extends over 14 amino acids. In germline, CDR1 is DFQATT, CDR2 SNEGSKA (reference sequence). CDR3 region: CSASIAGGSCEQYF. Here the CDR3 DNA reads TGCAGTGCTAGTATAGCGGGAGGTTCCTGCGAGCAGTACTTC.

The rearrangement links TRBV2 to TRBJ2-7, with a weak D call TRBD2 (6 bases). The CDR3 totals 15 residues. The germline V and J ends were trimmed by 6 bases and 1 base, with 16 bases remaining between them. Per germline, CDR1 SNHLY and CDR2 FYNNEI. The CDR3, as DNA: TGTGCCAGCAGAGGGTCGGGACTGGCTTCCTACGAGCAGTACTTC. It translates to CASRGSGLASYEQYF.

In this sample, this clonotype turned up a few times. The V gene is TRBV7-2, the J gene TRBJ2-5; tentatively, D is TRBD2 (6 bases). V lost 3 bases and J lost 4, with 12 bases in between. The CDR3 consists of 14 residues. The V gene's germline CDR1 is SGHTA and CDR2 FQGNSA. CDR3 in amino acids: CASSFGSTRETQYF. The CDR3 coding sequence is TGTGCCAGCAGCTTCGGGAGCACAAGAGAGACCCAGTACTTC.

The rearrangement joins TRBV28 to TRBJ1-6; D uncertain. CDR1 and CDR2 from the germline V gene are MDHEN and SYDVKM. The CDR3 consists of 11 residues. Trimming cost V 5 bases and J 13 bases, with 9 bases left between them. CDR3 sequence: CASSSRLPLHF. CDR3 coding DNA: TGTGCCAGCAGTAGTCGACTCCCCCTCCACTTT.